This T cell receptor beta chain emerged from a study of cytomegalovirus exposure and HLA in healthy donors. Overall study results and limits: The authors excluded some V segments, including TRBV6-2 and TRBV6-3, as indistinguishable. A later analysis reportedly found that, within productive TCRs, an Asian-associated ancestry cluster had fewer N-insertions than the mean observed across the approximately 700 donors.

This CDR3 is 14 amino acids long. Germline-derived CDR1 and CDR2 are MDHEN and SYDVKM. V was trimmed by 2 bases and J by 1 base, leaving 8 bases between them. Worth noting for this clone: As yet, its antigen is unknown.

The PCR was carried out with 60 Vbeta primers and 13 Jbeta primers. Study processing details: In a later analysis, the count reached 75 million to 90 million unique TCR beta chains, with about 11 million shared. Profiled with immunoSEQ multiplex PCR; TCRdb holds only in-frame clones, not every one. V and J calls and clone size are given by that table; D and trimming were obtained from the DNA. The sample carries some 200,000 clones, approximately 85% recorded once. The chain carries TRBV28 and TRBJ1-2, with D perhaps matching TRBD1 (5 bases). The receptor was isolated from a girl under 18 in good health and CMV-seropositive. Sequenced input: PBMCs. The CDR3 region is CASSLVGDNYGYTF. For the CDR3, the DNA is TGTGCCAGCAGTTTAGTAGGGGATAACTATGGCTACACCTTC.